Each of the 15 T cell receptor beta chains below was sequenced from the same sample in a study of blood T cell repertoires in COVID-19. Produced via immunoSEQ multiplex PCR; TCRdb's table is partial and in-frame only. The sample shows about 400,000 clones, 88% of them seen only once. What was sequenced was PBMCs or T cells enriched from blood (not recorded which). The origin of the receptors is a woman aged 40 to 50 with acute COVID-19.

The rearrangement uses TRBV19 and TRBJ1-5, with TRBD1 as a possible D gene (6 bases). Germline CDR1 and CDR2: LNHDA and SQIVND (reference sequence). V dropped 10 bases and J dropped 3 bases, with 13 bases sitting between them. The CDR3 has 13 residues. CDR3 sequence reads: CATSGVYNQPQHF. In nucleotides, the CDR3 is TGTGCCACCTCAGGGGTGTACAATCAGCCCCAGCATTTT.

The chain joins TRBV27 to TRBJ1-1; D gene unclear. V gave up 10 bases and J gave up 0 bases, with 18 bases separating them. The germline gives CDR1 MNHEY, CDR2 SMNVEV (reference sequence). This CDR3 has 15 amino acids. The CDR3 region has the DNA TGTGCCACCAAGAGGGAGGGCCACATGAACACTGAAGCTTTCTTT. Its translation: CATKREGHMNTEAFF.

The chain links TRBV5-1 to TRBJ1-1; TRBD1 agrees at 10 bases. The V gene's germline CDR1 is SGHRS and CDR2 YFSETQ. J gave up 5 bases and V 2 bases, and 3 bases lay outside the gene matches. This CDR3 is built from 14 residues. CDR3 bases: TGCGCCAGCAGCTTTGACAGGGGGCTAACTGAAGCTTTCTTT. Its translation is CASSFDRGLTEAFF.

Written as DNA, the CDR3 is TGTGCCAGCTCACCCGGTTCCTCCCCCGAGGCGGCTGAAGCTTTCTTT. It yields the protein CASSPGSSPEAAEAFF. The chain recombines TRBV18 with TRBJ1-1; D uncertain. Germline assignment: CDR1 KGHSH and CDR2 LQKENI. The CDR3 has 16 amino acids. Deletions cut 3 bases from V and 6 bases from J, with 20 bases between.

The chain has TRBV3-1 (or the pseudogene TRBV3-2) and TRBJ1-5, with D possibly TRBD1 on 6 matching bases. Germline-derived CDR1 and CDR2 are LGHDT and YNNKEL (reference sequence). Trimming cost V 8 bases and J 2 bases, with 10 bases left between them. This CDR3 is built from 13 residues. CDR3 loop: CASGRQGNQPQHF. Written as DNA, the CDR3 is TGTGCCAGCGGTAGACAGGGCAATCAGCCCCAGCATTTT.

The rearrangement joins TRBV30 to TRBJ2-3, with 11 bases identical to TRBD2. CDR1 is GTSNPN and CDR2 is SVGIG in the germline V gene (reference sequence). The CDR3 contains 17 residues. V lost 0 bases and J lost 4; bases outside the gene matches: 9. CDR3 sequence reads: CAWSVRLAGWMADTQYF. The CDR3 DNA sequence: TGTGCCTGGAGTGTACGACTAGCGGGGTGGATGGCAGATACGCAGTATTTT.

The rearrangement links TRBV5-1 to TRBJ1-2, with TRBD1 identical over 8 bases. Germline CDR1 SGHRS, CDR2 YFSETQ. The CDR3 sequence is 15 residues long. J lost 6 bases, V lost 1 base, and 8 bases had no gene match. The CDR3 DNA is TGCGCCAGCAGCTTGCTGACAGGGGCGGGTGATGGCTACACCTTC. Its translation: CASSLLTGAGDGYTF.

The chain has TRBV12-5 and TRBJ2-3; 10 bases are shared with TRBD1. Germline V gives CDR1 LGHNT, CDR2 FRNRAP. V was clipped by 4 bases and J by 6 bases; unmatched bases: 16. The CDR3 runs 18 residues. The DNA of the CDR3 is TGTGCTAGTGGTTCCCGGACAGGGGGTACCCTTTTAGCCGATACGCAGTATTTT. Amino acid sequence: CASGSRTGGTLLADTQYF.

This chain connects TRBV30 to TRBJ2-3, with 9 bases identical to TRBD2. Losses at the gene ends were 7 bases for V and 4 bases for J; bases not matched to a gene: 9. The CDR3 runs 14 residues. Germline assignment: CDR1 GTSNPN and CDR2 SVGIG (reference sequence). The CDR3 sequence is CAYSGGPLADTQYF. The CDR3 DNA follows: TGTGCCTACAGCGGGGGGCCTTTGGCAGATACGCAGTATTTT.

The V gene is TRBV30, the J gene TRBJ1-1; the D gene is possibly TRBD1 (6 bases). This CDR3 comprises 14 residues. V shed 8 bases and J shed 2 bases, with 18 bases lying between them. CDR1 and CDR2 (germline): GTSNPN, SVGIG (reference sequence). CDR3 DNA sequence: TGTGCCGGGAAGAACAGGGTCGAAAACACTGAAGCTTTCTTT. Translating it yields CAGKNRVENTEAFF.

The sample holds a few counts of this clone. This chain joins TRBV5-1 and TRBJ1-4; D gene ambiguous. Germline loops: CDR1 SGHRS, CDR2 YFSETQ. Trimming took off 1 base at V and 8 bases at J, with 9 bases between the two ends. CDR3 length: 13 amino acids. The CDR3 sequence: CASSLLQKEKLFF. The CDR3 DNA follows: TGCGCCAGCAGCTTGCTGCAGAAGGAAAAACTGTTTTTT.

The V call is TRBV5-6, the J call TRBJ2-5, with TRBD2 matching over 14 bases. CDR3 length: 18 amino acids. The ends lost 2 bases at V and 2 bases at J; junction bases unmatched: 8. The germline V gene has CDR1 SGHDT and CDR2 YYEEEE. Written as DNA, the CDR3 is TGTGCCAGCAGCTTTCTCGGACTAGCGGGGGGACTGCAAGAGACCCAGTACTTC. Translated, it gives CASSFLGLAGGLQETQYF. Based on the CDR3 plus reference TRBV5-6 and TRBJ2-5, the full variable domain is DAGVTQSPTHLIKTRGQQVTLRCSPKSGHDTVSWYQQALGQGPQFIFQYYEEEERQRGNFPDRFSGHQFPNYSSELNVNALLLGDSALYLCASSFLGLAGGLQETQYFGPGTRLLVL.

This rearrangement joins TRBV19 to TRBJ2-2; no reliable D call. Looked up from germline, CDR1 is LNHDA and CDR2 is SQIVND (reference sequence). CDR3 length equals 16 residues. V was shortened by 5 bases and J by 2 bases, with 15 bases between the two germline ends. The CDR3 region is CASSPLMSFNTGELFF. The DNA of the CDR3 is TGTGCCAGTAGTCCCTTAATGAGCTTTAACACCGGGGAGCTGTTTTTT. The full variable domain, rest sourced from reference TRBV19 and TRBJ2-2, is DGGITQSPKYLFRKEGQNVTLSCEQNLNHDAMYWYRQDPGQGLRLIYYSQIVNDFQKGDIAEGYSVSREKKESFPLTVTSAQKNPTAFYLCASSPLMSFNTGELFFGEGSRLTVL.

This rearrangement joins TRBV7-2 to TRBJ1-2; D is undetermined. The germline V and J ends were trimmed by 1 base and 0 bases, with 12 bases remaining between them. This CDR3 spans 16 amino acids. CDR1 and CDR2 (germline): SGHTA, FQGNSA. The CDR3 is CASSLVPRFTNYGYTF. The CDR3 DNA reads TGTGCCAGCAGCTTAGTCCCCCGGTTTACTAACTATGGCTACACCTTC. The full variable domain, rest sourced from reference TRBV7-2 and TRBJ1-2, is GAGVSQSPSNKVTEKGKDVELRCDPISGHTALYWYRQSLGQGLEFLIYFQGNSAPDKSGLPSDRFSAERTGGSVSTLTIQRTQQEDSAVYLCASSLVPRFTNYGYTFGSGTRLTVV.

The chain couples TRBV7-9 to TRBJ1-5; D perhaps matches TRBD1 (5 bases). The germline CDR1 and CDR2 sequences are SEHNR and FQNEAQ (reference sequence). V lost 3 bases and J lost 6, with 9 bases in between. The CDR3 is 13 residues long. CDR3 residues: CASSLQGGQPQHF. In DNA, the CDR3 is TGTGCCAGCAGCTTGCAGGGAGGTCAGCCCCAGCATTTT.